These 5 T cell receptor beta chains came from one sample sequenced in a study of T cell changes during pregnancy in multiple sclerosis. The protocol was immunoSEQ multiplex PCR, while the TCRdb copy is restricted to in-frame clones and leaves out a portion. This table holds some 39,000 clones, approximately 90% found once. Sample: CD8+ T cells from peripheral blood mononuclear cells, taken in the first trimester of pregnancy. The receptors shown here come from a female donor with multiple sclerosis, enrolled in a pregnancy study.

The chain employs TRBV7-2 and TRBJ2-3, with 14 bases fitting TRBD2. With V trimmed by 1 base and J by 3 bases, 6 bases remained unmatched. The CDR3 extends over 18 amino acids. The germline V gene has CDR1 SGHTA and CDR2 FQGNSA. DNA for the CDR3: TGTGCCAGCAGCTTAGTTAGGAGACTAGCGGGGGGGACAGATACGCAGTATTTT. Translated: CASSLVRRLAGGTDTQYF.

The CDR3 DNA reads as TGTGCCAGCAGCTTACAACCGGGGGGAGAGCAGTACTTC. It codes for CASSLQPGGEQYF. This chain connects TRBV7-2 to TRBJ2-7, with 7 bases that match TRBD2. The CDR3 runs to 13 residues. After removal of 2 bases from V and 7 bases from J, the junction contained 5 bases not matched to a gene. The V gene's germline CDR1 is SGHTA and CDR2 FQGNSA.

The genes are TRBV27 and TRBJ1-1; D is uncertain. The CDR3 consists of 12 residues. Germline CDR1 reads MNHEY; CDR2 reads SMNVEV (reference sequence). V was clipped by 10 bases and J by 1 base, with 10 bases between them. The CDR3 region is CATRQENTEAFF. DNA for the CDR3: TGTGCCACCCGCCAGGAGAACACTGAAGCTTTCTTT.

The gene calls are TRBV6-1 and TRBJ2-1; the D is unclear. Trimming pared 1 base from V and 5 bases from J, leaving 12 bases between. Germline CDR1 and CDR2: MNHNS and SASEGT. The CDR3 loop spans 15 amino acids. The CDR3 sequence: CASSEEAGGNNEQFF. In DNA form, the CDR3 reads TGTGCCAGCAGTGAAGAAGCAGGTGGCAACAATGAGCAGTTCTTC.

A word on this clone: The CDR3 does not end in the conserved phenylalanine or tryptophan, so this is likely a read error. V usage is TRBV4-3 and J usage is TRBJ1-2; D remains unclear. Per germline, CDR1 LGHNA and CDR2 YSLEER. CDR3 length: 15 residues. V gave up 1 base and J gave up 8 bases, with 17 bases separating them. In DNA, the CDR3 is TGCGCCAGCAGCCAAGTCGACAATCGGGAAAGCGGCTACACCCTC. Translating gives CASSQVDNRESGYTL.